Below, one TCR beta chain is given with its context. The antigen is not known. CDR1 and CDR2 (germline): MGHRA, YSYEKL. Trimming stripped 1 base from V and 4 bases from J, with 18 bases between. The CDR3 spans 17 residues. These data belong to a study of vaccination and CD4 T cells after COVID-19. As to treatment: approximately nine-day PBMC culture with coronavirus spike peptide pools or control peptides (ViraFEST assay). Isolation of CD4+ T cells by negative selection took place after about 10 days of culture. Cultured CD4+ T cells had their DNA profiled by the Oncomine TCR Beta short-read assay. TCRdb itself ran the PCR reads through MiXCR, one entry per CDR3 protein. Among under 6,500 distinct CDR3 sequences, 40% to 45% were seen once, and the ten largest hold around a third.

The specimen sequenced was CD4+ T cells from blood, cultured in vitro. V gene TRBV4-1 combines with J gene TRBJ2-3; possible D gene TRBD2, 6 bases. The clonotype comes from a human donor who had recovered from COVID-19. CDR3 sequence: CASSQGPYGSVPDTQYF. DNA for the CDR3: TGCGCCAGCAGCCAAGGCCCTTACGGGAGCGTTCCAGATACGCAGTATTTT.